The sample holds a few counts of the clone carrying this TCR beta chain. This sample is part of a study of blood T cells in healthy people across ages. The CDR3 covers 14 residues. Trimming removed 1 base at V and 3 bases at J, with 9 bases between. CDR1 is SEHNR and CDR2 is FQNEAQ in the germline V gene (reference sequence). Using a J-beta primer mix together with a sample-barcoded 5' primer, a second PCR was run for about 7 to 12 cycles. Using its own MiXCR run on the 5' RACE reads, TCRdb lists one record per CDR3 protein. Of more than 1,000,000 distinct CDR3 sequences in the sample, around 25% were seen once. The sample was also reused in another study, on T cells of mothers and their children.

This TCR was recovered from a girl aged 2 to 10 in good health. The sample was blood. The chain carries TRBV7-9 and TRBJ1-2, with D possibly being TRBD1 (6 bases). CDR3 bases: TGTGCCAGCAGCTTAGTGGCAGGGGACTATGGCTACACCTTC. Protein: CASSLVAGDYGYTF.